This TCR beta chain was captured in a study of shared clonotypes between healthy human individuals. Findings and limits, study-wide: Represented diversity (both genetic and exposure-history) was limited by the small number of donors.

With regard to this clone: What it binds is not known.

Replicate PCRs for unsorted PBMC used roughly 0.3 ug DNA (approximately 30,000 T cell genomes). Ten immunoSEQ deep assay plates were used by the authors to sequence unsorted PBMC DNA. Profiling relied on immunoSEQ multiplex PCR, and the TCRdb table lists in-frame clones only, not all of them. The table has over 95,000 clones, around half seen once. The germline CDR1 and CDR2 sequences are SGHRS and YFSETQ. This CDR3 comprises 15 residues. The rearrangement joins TRBV5-1 to TRBJ2-5; 10 nucleotides match TRBD2. The J call may be faulty, since TRBJ2-7 better matches the DNA end. The clonotype originates from a woman aged 40 to 49 in good health. Some clones in this sample may be carry-over from other donors' samples. The sequenced sample consisted of PBMCs. CDR3 bases: TGCGCCAGCAGCCTTAGCGGGGGGAGCTCCTACGAGCAGTACTTC. Residues: CASSLSGGSSYEQYF.